This TCR beta chain appears in the sequencing data of a study of cytomegalovirus exposure and HLA in healthy donors (dated by TCRdb to 2017 to 2019). With respect to the entire study: An earlier analysis of approximately 590 of the donors reported about 250 Gb of sequence data and some 120 million unique TCR beta sequences from some 180 million T cells. Roughly 310 gigabases of sequencing data and tens of millions of unique TCR sequences were included in an early release covering around 650 HLA-typed donors. Of the approximately 370 genotyped donors, approximately 81% were placed in the genetic ancestry cluster associated with self-reported Caucasian donors. The aim of the study was to test whether cataloging public T cell receptors could identify signatures of past pathogen exposure. The T cell repertoires of under 700 subjects were profiled by immunosequencing and related to cytomegalovirus serostatus. Along with the approximately 600-subject first cohort, a separate validation cohort of over a hundred different subjects was used. The study combined high-throughput TCR immunosequencing, statistical association of individual TCRs with disease status, and machine learning to predict cytomegalovirus infection status. In a later analysis, previously published TCR beta repertoires from fewer than 750 donors were re-analyzed and high-resolution HLA genotyping was added so that TCR occurrence patterns could be studied. Rather than drawing on any new phenotypic data, the later analysis identified candidate immune exposures from TCR beta sequences and the way those sequences occurred across donors. An earlier analysis of approximately 640 of the donors applied high-throughput TCR beta sequencing to assess whether each TCR beta V gene segment acted as functional or pseudogenic. Donor age, sex, ethnicity and CMV serostatus were compiled alongside the repertoire data. A later genetic analysis used genome-wide SNP genotypes for about 65% of the 666 donors, treating that subset as a discovery cohort. Every repertoire in the discovery cohort had been generated on one and the same sequencing platform. Class I and class II HLA loci were covered by the typing at four-digit resolution. The number of donors typed differed by locus, with roughly 620-630 for A, B, C, DRB1 and DQB1, over 500 for DQA1, over 600 for DPA1, and roughly 450 for DPB1. A handful of DR-DQ haplotypes were handled as single units for association and clustering because linkage in the cohort was strong. Across some 400 genotyped donors of the cohort, an average of about 240,000 unique TCR beta nucleotide sequences per donor were sequenced, and around 20% of those sequences were non-productive.

The cohort consisted of some 730 healthy bone marrow donors. At the time of sampling, every cohort member was nominally healthy, though immune exposures that went unrecorded were likely present. The donor tested CMV seronegative, placing the donor among the roughly 340 seronegative members of the cohort. A peripheral blood sample was collected from each donor, and TCR beta sequencing was performed on peripheral blood mononuclear cells. The Qiagen DNeasy Blood Extraction Kit was used to extract genomic DNA from the blood cell samples. Libraries came from the immunoSEQ multiplex PCR assay. A mixture of 60 forward primers for TCR Vbeta segments and 13 reverse primers for TCR Jbeta segments was used in the multiplex PCR. The CDR3 region of rearranged TCR beta genes was amplified from genomic DNA by a multiplex PCR assay. The amplified TCR beta libraries were sequenced on the Illumina HiSeq System as 87-base-pair reads. Per the authors' processing: In a later analysis, around 80 million unique TCR beta chains were counted across the roughly 700 repertoires, and around 11 million of these chains were shared by at least two donors. Raw reads were error-corrected and collapsed into unique sequences by a nearest-neighbor algorithm in which closely related sequences were merged to remove PCR and sequencing errors. V, D and J gene segments were assigned by aligning CDR3 sequences to IMGT reference sequences. Each retained sequence needed at least a six-nucleotide match to both a V gene segment and a J gene segment. Rearrangements were classified as productive when the CDR3 lacked stop codons and remained in frame with V and J, and all other rearrangements were classified as non-productive. CDR3 was defined according to IMGT convention as the region running from the second conserved V-encoded cysteine to the conserved J-encoded phenylalanine. The earlier analysis of 587 of the donors excluded any sequence lacking an unambiguous match to a single V gene segment. An earlier analysis of a few hundred of the donors classified V segments as functional when productive rearrangements were above 56.7% and as segregating when the standard deviation between donors was above 5%. To diagnose cytomegalovirus status from the catalog of TCR beta chain sequences, a statistical classification framework was built. In a later analysis, TCR nucleotide sequences were compared against IMGT/GENE-DB human TR gene sequences so that V and J genes could be assigned. A later analysis assigned CDR3 sequences and most-parsimonious VDJ recombination scenarios with the TCRdist pipeline. In a later analysis, each TCR beta chain was defined by its CDR3 amino acid sequence together with its V-gene family, and reads without a unique V-gene family were excluded. As a way to deal with suspected cross-contamination and a sequencing artifact, a later analysis dropped 450 to 700 nucleotide sequences that were highly shared and had low generation probability. In a later analysis, a clonal expansion index was calculated for each public chain from normalized within-repertoire ranks of inferred template counts. Generation probabilities in a later analysis came from a VDJ recombination model fitted to out-of-frame rearrangements, and those results were checked against IGoR. In a later analysis, TCR-TCR, TCR-HLA and TCR-CMV co-occurrence was scored with hypergeometric tests, and a repertoire-size bias correction was applied to TCR pairs. A later analysis estimated false discovery rates by permuting HLA or CMV assignments 20 times. In a later analysis, co-occurring TCRs were grouped using DBSCAN, and TCRdist sequence similarity was added for clustering within HLA-allele-positive subsets. Repertoires with fewer than 30,000 or more than 120,000 public chains, plus five repertoires with anomalous nucleotide sharing, were excluded from co-occurrence clustering. Sourced from immuneACCESS, this table was stored by TCRdb with only in-frame sequences that have V and J called. A share of the clones is absent; for the studies checked, an unresolved V gene accounts for under half, and the remainder has no known explanation. V and J calls and clone size are those listed in that table; D and trimming were worked out from the DNA. This sample comprises about 130,000 clones, around 78% of them detected only once. Together, the top ten hold roughly 3.5% of the sample.

This clone came up a few times. The antigen this receptor binds is unknown. The sample holds no much larger clone one base away, and base qualities are not on file. V sheds 10 bases and J sheds 4 bases, leaving 11 bases between their ends. The germline V gene provides CDR1 MNHEY and CDR2 SVGAGI. Taken from cysteine to phenylalanine, the CDR3 has 12 residues. Only the CDR3 portion is preserved as DNA: 36 bases, with reading frame beginning at the first base. Overall study outcomes, separate from this receptor: An earlier analysis of some 560 of the donors showed that most TCR beta V segments appeared in productive rearrangements either about 87% or about 30% of the time, which broadly matched IMGT annotations. About 15 rarely observed V segments, including chromosome 9 orphons, were excluded from the earlier analysis of about 600 of the donors because counts were too low. A group of highly shared sequence variants was considered likely to be a technical artifact of the sequencing pipeline. In a later analysis, HLA-associated TCR beta chains were found to be more clonally expanded and to have lower generation probabilities than equally common non-associated chains. Sequencing depth was assumed to be roughly uniform across donors in the presence/absence analyses, though that assumption may not hold. Compared with the roughly 710-donor mean, donors in an Asian-associated ancestry cluster had fewer N-insertions in productive TCRs, according to a later genetic analysis. Some IMGT-functional V segments, including TRBV6-2 and TRBV6-3, could not be distinguished by the 87-base-pair reads and were therefore excluded. A few of the identified cytomegalovirus-associated TCR beta chains were confirmed in vitro to be specific for cytomegalovirus antigens. Most TCR sequences were observed very rarely across donors, whereas some public TCRs were present in many individuals. Linkage disequilibrium might explain the correlated functional status among segregating V segments, but an unknown experimental factor could not be ruled out. A later analysis associated some 17,000 TCR beta sequences with specific HLA alleles at a false discovery rate of 0.05. The study gave a list of about 150 TCR beta chains associated with cytomegalovirus. Several of the top co-occurrence clusters appeared to be linked to parvovirus B19, influenza, CMV and Epstein-Barr virus, according to a later analysis. Strong co-occurrence of HLA alleles, especially DR and DQ, made assigning TCR associations to individual alleles difficult. In this cohort, only TCR beta chains were sequenced, and detectable features were limited by the absence of alpha or paired-chain data. The classifier was reported to diagnose cytomegalovirus status with high specificity and sensitivity in both the original cohort and the validation cohort. A later analysis found that most CMV-associated TCR beta chains appeared HLA-restricted, with HLA associations seemingly driven largely by CMV exposure. Because some donors lacked HLA typing at each locus, the association tests relied only on the typed subset. A further reported finding was that TCR beta sequences accurately predicted the HLA-A and HLA-B alleles for most subjects in the first cohort. An association between a missense DCLRE1C variant and V-gene and J-gene trimming of TCR beta chains was found in a later genetic analysis and replicated in an independent cohort. According to the authors, the approach could potentially be generalized to other disease states and immunological phenotypes. Immune exposure information for the cohort was limited to CMV serostatus. In a later analysis, TCR association rates were found to vary across HLA loci, with the most associated TCRs seen for DRB1 alleles and the fewest for HLA-C alleles.

This TCR was recovered from a man in his forties in good health and CMV-seronegative. The specimen sequenced was PBMCs. The sequence joins TRBV6-5 to TRBJ1-3, with a tentative D gene TRBD1 over 5 matching bases. The CDR3 region: CATRTRGNTIYF. In nucleotides, the sequence is TGTGCCACGCGGACAAGGGGAAACACCATATATTTT.